The TCR beta chain described here comes from a study of shared clonotypes between healthy human individuals. Terminally differentiated effector memory CD45RA+ cells were excluded by CCR7 positive selection of CD45RO-negative cells. On this clone itself: Its cognate antigen is unknown.

Study findings and constraints: Few donors restricted represented genetic and exposure-history diversity. Even with large depth, rarefaction showed that sorted-subset sequencing was incomplete. Only blood underwent sampling, and tissue repertoires likely differ.

V shed 6 bases and J shed 0 bases, with 12 bases lying between them. Germline CDR1 SQVTM, CDR2 ANQGSEA. The CDR3 consists of 14 residues. Deep was the level used in running the assay. Using immunoSEQ multiplex PCR, the repertoire was profiled, and TCRdb retains in-frame clones only, with some absent. The top ten clones hold over 1.5% of a sample with roughly 2.1 million clones, about 93% of them seen once. The receptor's source is a man between 18 and 29 years old in good health. Some clones in this sample may be carry-over from other donors' samples. The gene calls are TRBV29-1 and TRBJ2-1, with D possibly TRBD1 on 5 matching bases. Sequenced: naive CD8+ T cells from PBMCs. The CDR3 DNA is TGCAGCGTGGACACCAGGAGCTCCTACAATGAGCAGTTCTTC. It encodes CSVDTRSSYNEQFF.